This paragraph reports one T cell receptor beta chain. This sample was included in a study of long-term antiretroviral therapy in people with HIV. Study-wide background: Samples from the earliest time points predate the 2015 immediate-ART recommendation by about a decade.

Per donor, at least one pre-ART and at least two post-ART PBMC samples were obtained. Researchers report immunoSEQ v3.0 was run at survey level. The repertoire was sequenced with immunoSEQ multiplex PCR; TCRdb's copy has only in-frame clones and lacks some. Among about 20,000 clones listed, approximately 81% were seen once. The CDR3 has 15 residues. V gave up 0 bases and J gave up 4 bases, with 11 bases separating them. Germline lookup yields CDR1 MNHNY and CDR2 SVGAGI (reference sequence). The sequencing here drew on unsorted PBMCs, taken roughly 2.3 years after starting antiretroviral therapy. This clonotype was sampled from a man aged 35 to 55 with HIV. The chain couples TRBV6-6 to TRBJ2-3; D not resolved. The CDR3 nucleotides are TGTGCCAGCAGTTACTCGGGCTTTAGGTCAGATACGCAGTATTTT. Translation gives CASSYSGFRSDTQYF.